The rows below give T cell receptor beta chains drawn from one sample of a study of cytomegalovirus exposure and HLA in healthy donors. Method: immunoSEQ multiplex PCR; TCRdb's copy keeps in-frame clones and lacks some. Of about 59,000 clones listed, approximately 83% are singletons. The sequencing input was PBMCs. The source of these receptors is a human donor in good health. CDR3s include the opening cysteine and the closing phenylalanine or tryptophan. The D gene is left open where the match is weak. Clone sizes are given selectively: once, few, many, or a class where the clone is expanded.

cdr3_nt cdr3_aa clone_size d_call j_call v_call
TGTGCCAGCAGCTTGGAGTTAGCGGGAGGGCCGCAGTATTTT CASSLELAGGPQYF - TRBD2 TRBJ2-3 TRBV5-4
TGTGCCACCAGCAGAGACCGCCGAACGGGGGGCGGCACAGATACGCAGTATTTT CATSRDRRTGGGTDTQYF - - TRBJ2-3 TRBV15
TGCGCCAGCAGCCGAAATCCGGGACAGGGCGCAGATACGCAGTATTTT CASSRNPGQGADTQYF - TRBD1 TRBJ2-3 TRBV4-3
TGTGCCAGCAGAACAGGGGCCTACAATGAGCAGTTCTTC CASRTGAYNEQFF - TRBD1 TRBJ2-1 TRBV2
TGTGCCAGCAGCTTTAACCCAGGGTCTCGCGAGCAGTACTTC CASSFNPGSREQYF - - TRBJ2-7 TRBV7-2
TGCGCCAGCAGCTTGGATAGCTACAATGAGCAGTTCTTC CASSLDSYNEQFF - - TRBJ2-1 TRBV5-1
TGTGCCAGTGGAGACAGGGCCTCCTACGAGCAGTACTTC CASGDRASYEQYF - TRBD1 TRBJ2-7 TRBV19
TGCGCCAGCAGCCAAGGGACAGACGGCCCCACAGATACGCAGTATTTT CASSQGTDGPTDTQYF - - TRBJ2-3 TRBV4-3
TGCGCCAGCAGCTTGGGACTAGACACAGATACGCAGTATTTT CASSLGLDTDTQYF - - TRBJ2-3 TRBV5-1
TGTGCCTGGAGAAACAGGGGCAATTCACCCCTCCACTTT CAWRNRGNSPLHF - TRBD1 TRBJ1-6 TRBV30
TGTGCCAGTAACCGACTAGCGGGAGGGGATAATGAGCAGTTCTTC CASNRLAGGDNEQFF - TRBD2 TRBJ2-1 TRBV19
TGTGCCAGCAAAGGGGGTTTTGGCTATGGCTACACCTTC CASKGGFGYGYTF - - TRBJ1-2 TRBV28
TGCGCCAGCAGCCTACAGGGCTATGGTCAGCCCCAGCATTTT CASSLQGYGQPQHF - - TRBJ1-5 TRBV5-1
TGTGCCAGCAGCTTAGCCCCCTCCCAGGGAGGATATAATTCACCCCTCCACTTT CASSLAPSQGGYNSPLHF once - TRBJ1-6 TRBV11-2
TGTGCCAGCAGTGAACCTAGCGGGGGGTCCCCAAACACAGATACGCAGTATTTT CASSEPSGGSPNTDTQYF - TRBD2 TRBJ2-3 TRBV2
TGCGCCAGCAGCCAACTCGTCGACAGGGCACCCGGGGAGCTGTTTTTT CASSQLVDRAPGELFF - TRBD1 TRBJ2-2 TRBV5-1
TGTGCCAGCAGCCCGACAGGGGGCGGTAGGCCCCAGCATTTT CASSPTGGGRPQHF - TRBD1 TRBJ1-5 TRBV2
TGCGCCAGCAGTGAGCAGAGGGGGGATACGCAGTATTTT CASSEQRGDTQYF - - TRBJ2-3 TRBV10-1
TGCGCCAGCGCGTCGGGACAGGGGCACCTTAGGTCATCCTACAATGAGCAGTTCTTC CASASGQGHLRSSYNEQFF - TRBD1 TRBJ2-1 TRBV5-1
TGCGCCAGCAGCTTCGGACAGGGCGCGACTAATGAAAAACTGTTTTTT CASSFGQGATNEKLFF - TRBD1 TRBJ1-4 TRBV5-1
TGCGCCAGCAGCGGCAGCGAGTTCTCCACAGATACGCAGTATTTT CASSGSEFSTDTQYF - - TRBJ2-3 TRBV5-1
TGTGCCAGCAGCGTAGCCAGAACCGGGGAACGGGATGGGCTCTTC CASSVARTGERDGLF few - TRBJ2-1 TRBV9
TGTGCCAGCAGGGACAGGGGTAACGAGCAGTACTTC CASRDRGNEQYF once TRBD1 TRBJ2-7 TRBV2
TGTTCCAGCAGCTCCTACTTGGGACAGGGTCGTTCCTACGAGCAGTACTTC CSSSSYLGQGRSYEQYF - TRBD1 TRBJ2-7 TRBV7-9
TGTGCCATCAGTGAGTGGACTAGCGGACAATTCAATGAGCAGTTCTTC CAISEWTSGQFNEQFF once TRBD2 TRBJ2-1 TRBV10-3
TGCAGTGCTAGAGGACAGGCCTTGCAGTACTTC CSARGQALQYF - - TRBJ2-5 TRBV20-1
TGTGCCAGCAGTTACTCGTTAGGGACAGACGATGAGCAGTTCTTC CASSYSLGTDDEQFF - TRBD1 TRBJ2-1 TRBV6-5
TGTGCCAGCAGCTTGGGCCTAGGGAGCTCCTACAATGAGCAGTTCTTC CASSLGLGSSYNEQFF once - TRBJ2-1 TRBV5-6
TGTGCCAGCAGCTTATCTTTCGACAGGGGGAACAATAATTCACCCCTCCACTTT CASSLSFDRGNNNSPLHF - TRBD1 TRBJ1-6 TRBV7-9
TGTGCCAGCAGCAAAGCCCCCAAGGGGCGGACCCAAGAGCAGTTCTTC CASSKAPKGRTQEQFF few - TRBJ2-1 TRBV21-1
TGTGCCAGCAGTTATTGGGAGAGTGGAACAGATACGCAGTATTTT CASSYWESGTDTQYF - - TRBJ2-3 TRBV6-5
TGCGCCAGCAGCGCCGGGACTAGCGACGAGCAGTACTTC CASSAGTSDEQYF once TRBD2 TRBJ2-7 TRBV10-1
TGTGCCAGCAGTCCCCAGGGATCTCGTACTGAAGCTTTCTTT CASSPQGSRTEAFF - - TRBJ1-1 TRBV28
TGTTCCAGCAGCGTCAGGGCGGAGACCCAGTACTTC CSSSVRAETQYF - - TRBJ2-5 TRBV7-9
TGTGCCAGCAGTTCCCAGGGAGGAACTTTTGAGCAGTTCTTC CASSSQGGTFEQFF - - TRBJ2-1 TRBV6-5
TGTGCCAGCAGCTTATTACTAGCGGGAATTAGAACCGGGGAGCTGTTTTTT CASSLLLAGIRTGELFF - TRBD2 TRBJ2-2 TRBV7-9
TGTGCCAGCAGCTACGGGACAGGGGGCGCGGAGACCCAGTACTTC CASSYGTGGAETQYF - TRBD1 TRBJ2-5 TRBV5-4
TGCGCCAGCAGCTTGAGCGGACAGCATGGGAATGAGCAGTTCTTC CASSLSGQHGNEQFF - - TRBJ2-1 TRBV5-1
TGTGCCAGCAGTTTCTACAGGGGTGGGGAAAAACTGTTTTTT CASSFYRGGEKLFF - TRBD1 TRBJ1-4 TRBV27
TGTGCCAGCAGTTACGGGACAGGGGTTTACGAGCAGTACTTC CASSYGTGVYEQYF - TRBD1 TRBJ2-7 TRBV27
TGCGCCAGCAGCCAAGATGGGTACAGAAGCTATGGCTACACCTTC CASSQDGYRSYGYTF few - TRBJ1-2 TRBV4-3
TGTGCTAGTGGTTTGTACCGTGACACATATAGCACAGATACGCAGTATTTT CASGLYRDTYSTDTQYF - - TRBJ2-3 TRBV12-5
TGTGCCAGCAGTTTAGGGGGGAATCGAAACACTGAAGCTTTCTTT CASSLGGNRNTEAFF - - TRBJ1-1 TRBV28
TGTGCCAGTAGTAGCCCCGGGACTGGGTCGTACGAGCAGTACTTC CASSSPGTGSYEQYF - - TRBJ2-7 TRBV19
TGCAGCGCCTCGCAGGCTAATGAAAAACTGTTTTTT CSASQANEKLFF - - TRBJ1-4 TRBV29-1
TGTTCCAGCAGCTTAAACAGCTACCCCTACGAGCAGTACTTC CSSSLNSYPYEQYF - - TRBJ2-7 TRBV7-9
TGTGCCAGTAGTATTCGTGACAGTCAAGGCTTCGAGCAGTACTTC CASSIRDSQGFEQYF - - TRBJ2-7 TRBV19
TGCGCCAGCAGACCTCGTAGTTGGGCTAGCACAGATACGCAGTATTTT CASRPRSWASTDTQYF once - TRBJ2-3 TRBV4-1
TGTGCCAGCAGCTTAGGTTCGGATTCACCCCTCCACTTT CASSLGSDSPLHF once - TRBJ1-6 TRBV11-3
TGTGCCAGCATGGGACTAGCGGGATATGGTAATAATGAGCAGTTCTTC CASMGLAGYGNNEQFF few TRBD2 TRBJ2-1 TRBV27
TGTGCCAGCAGCCCGGACAGCACTTACACCGGGGAGCTGTTTTTT CASSPDSTYTGELFF few - TRBJ2-2 TRBV7-6
TGTGCCAGCAGCTTTCCAGGATCTTCTAACTATGGCTACACCTTC CASSFPGSSNYGYTF - - TRBJ1-2 TRBV7-9
TGTGCCAGTCGGGGGAACTATGGCTACACCTTC CASRGNYGYTF - - TRBJ1-2 TRBV2
TGTGCCAGCAGCTCAGGACAGGGGGGTATAATTCAGTACTTC CASSSGQGGIIQYF - TRBD1 TRBJ2-4 TRBV6-5
TGTGCCCCGCCTAGCGGGGGGATCAATGAGCAGTTCTTC CAPPSGGINEQFF - TRBD2 TRBJ2-1 TRBV7-2
TGTGCCAGCAGCTTAGGGCTGAACAATGAGCAGTTCTTC CASSLGLNNEQFF few - TRBJ2-1 TRBV7-3
TGTGCCAGCAGCGTAGGGGGGAGGGGGGACGAGACCCAGTACTTC CASSVGGRGDETQYF - - TRBJ2-5 TRBV9
TGTGCCAGCAGCTTAGGTGTATTCCAGGCGAGCTCCTACAATGAGCAGTTCTTC CASSLGVFQASSYNEQFF - - TRBJ2-1 TRBV7-9
TGTGCCAGCAGCCGAGGTCGCTCTGGGGCCAACGTCCTGACTTTC CASSRGRSGANVLTF - - TRBJ2-6 TRBV7-3